This paragraph covers one TCR beta chain sequence. Its antigen is still unknown. The record originates from a study of blood T cells in healthy people across ages. Notes on the study in general: When set beside aged donors, long-lived donors presented more naive CD4+ cells and higher diversity. Measured against age, TCR beta diversity per million T cells decreased in a roughly linear manner.

A J-beta primer mix and a sample-barcoded 5' primer were used in a second PCR of about 7 to 11 cycles. No fewer than 2.5 million CDR3-containing paired-end reads came from each sample. TCRdb passed the 5' RACE reads through MiXCR, listing each CDR3 protein once. There are 1.5 million to 2 million distinct CDR3 sequences in the sample; roughly 28% occur only once, and roughly 8.2% lies in the top ten. Germline values: CDR1 SEHNR, CDR2 FQNEAQ (reference sequence). Trimming pared 2 bases from V and 7 bases from J, leaving 8 bases between. This CDR3 region has 13 residues. Sample: blood. This TCR was recovered from a woman aged 25 to 39 in good health. The chain couples TRBV7-9 to TRBJ1-4; the D is unclear. The CDR3 DNA reads TGTGCCAGCAGCTTAAACACCGCTGAAAAACTGTTTTTT. It encodes CASSLNTAEKLFF.